The rows below give T cell receptor beta chains drawn from one sample of a study of T cells in localized non-small cell lung cancer. The data were produced by immunoSEQ multiplex PCR, yet TCRdb's version contains in-frame clones alone and is incomplete. The sample contains 40,000 or so clones, approximately 86% of which appear only once. Sequencing was performed on peripheral blood, taken before any cancer treatment. The receptors here all came from a man aged 40-75 years with stage I lung adenocarcinoma. Both conserved end residues are part of each CDR3. The D gene is left open where the match is weak. Clone size, where shown, is once, few, many, or a class for clones that have expanded.

D,size,J,V,DNA,CDR3
TRBD1,-,TRBJ2-3,TRBV6-6,TGTGCCAGCAATATGCCGGGACAGGGGGGACATACGCAGTATTTT,CASNMPGQGGHTQYF
TRBD1,-,TRBJ1-1,TRBV2,TGTGCCAGCAGCGACAGGGGCCCTGAAGCTTTCTTT,CASSDRGPEAFF
TRBD2,-,TRBJ2-3,TRBV15,TGTGCCACCAGCAGAGGGCTAGCGGGAGGCACAGATACGCAGTATTTT,CATSRGLAGGTDTQYF
TRBD1,once,TRBJ1-5,TRBV28,TGTGCCAGCAGTCCGGACAGGTTTAGCAATCAGCCCCAGCATTTT,CASSPDRFSNQPQHF
TRBD2,-,TRBJ2-7,TRBV19,TGTGCCAGTAGTATGCGGGAGCCCTACGAGCAGTACTTC,CASSMREPYEQYF
TRBD2,-,TRBJ2-5,TRBV4-1,TGCGCCAGCAGCCAAGAGGGAGCGGGAGGCCTCCAAGAGACCCAGTACTTC,CASSQEGAGGLQETQYF
-,-,TRBJ2-7,TRBV4-1,TGCGCCAGCAGCCAGCAAGGAGGTGGAGCCTACGAGCAGTACTTC,CASSQQGGGAYEQYF
-,-,TRBJ1-1,TRBV6-5,TGTGCCAGCAGTCCCTCGGGGACGAACACTGAAGCTTTCTTT,CASSPSGTNTEAFF
TRBD1,-,TRBJ1-2,TRBV15,TGTGCCACCAGCAGAGATCGGACAGGCTATGGCTACACCTTC,CATSRDRTGYGYTF
TRBD1,-,TRBJ1-3,TRBV5-4,TGTGCCAGCAGCCGCCGGGACAGCTCTGGAAACACCATATATTTT,CASSRRDSSGNTIYF
-,once,TRBJ2-1,TRBV18,TGTGCCAGCTCGACAATAAGGGATGAGCAGTTCTTC,CASSTIRDEQFF
-,once,TRBJ2-1,TRBV28,TGTGCCAGCAGTGGGGGTAATGTTGGAGAGCAGTTCTTC,CASSGGNVGEQFF
-,-,TRBJ2-2,TRBV5-1,TGCGCCAGCAGCGAGCAAAGCACCGGGGAGCTGTTTTTT,CASSEQSTGELFF
TRBD2,-,TRBJ2-2,TRBV5-4,TGTGCCAGCAGCCTGACTAGCGGGAGGGCCGGGGAGCTGTTTTTT,CASSLTSGRAGELFF
-,-,TRBJ2-3,TRBV4-3,TGCGCCAGCAGCCAAGATCAACTAGTCATTGATACGCAGTATTTT,CASSQDQLVIDTQYF
-,-,TRBJ1-2,TRBV29-1,TGCAGCGTTGAAGGACGACGCCCGGAGAAGGCTAGGGCCTTC,CSVEGRRPEKARAF